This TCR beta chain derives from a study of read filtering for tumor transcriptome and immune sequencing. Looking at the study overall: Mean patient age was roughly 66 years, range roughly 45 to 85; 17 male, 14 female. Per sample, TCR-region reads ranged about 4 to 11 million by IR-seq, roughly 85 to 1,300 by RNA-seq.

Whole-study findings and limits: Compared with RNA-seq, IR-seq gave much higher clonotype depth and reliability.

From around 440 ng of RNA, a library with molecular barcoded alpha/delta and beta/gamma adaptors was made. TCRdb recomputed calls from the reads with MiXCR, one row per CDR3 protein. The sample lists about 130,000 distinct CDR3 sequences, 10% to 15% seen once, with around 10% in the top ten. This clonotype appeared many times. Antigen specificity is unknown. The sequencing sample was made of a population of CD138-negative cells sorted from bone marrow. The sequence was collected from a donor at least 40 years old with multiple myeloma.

The CDR3 region is CASSSDLAGGPKGPFF. CDR3 sequence (DNA): TGTGCCAGCAGTTCCGATCTGGCGGGAGGGCCGAAGGGTCCGTTCTTC. This chain uses TRBV12-3 or TRBV12-4 with TRBJ2-1, with 9 positions matching TRBD2. With V trimmed by 4 bases and J by 15 bases, 19 bases remained unmatched. CDR3 size: 16 residues.